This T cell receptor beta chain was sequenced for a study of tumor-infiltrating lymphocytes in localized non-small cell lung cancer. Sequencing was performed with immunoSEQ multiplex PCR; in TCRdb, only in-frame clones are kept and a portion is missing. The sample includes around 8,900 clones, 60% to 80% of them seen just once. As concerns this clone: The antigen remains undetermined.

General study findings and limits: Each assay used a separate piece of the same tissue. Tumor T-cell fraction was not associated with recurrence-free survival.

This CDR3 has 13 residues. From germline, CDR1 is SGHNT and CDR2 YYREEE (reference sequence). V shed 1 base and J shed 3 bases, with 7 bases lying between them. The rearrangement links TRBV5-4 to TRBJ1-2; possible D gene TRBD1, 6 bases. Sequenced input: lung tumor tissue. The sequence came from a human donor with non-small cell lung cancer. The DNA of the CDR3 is TGTGCCAGCAGCTTGCCAGGGGACTATGGCTACACCTTC. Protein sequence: CASSLPGDYGYTF.